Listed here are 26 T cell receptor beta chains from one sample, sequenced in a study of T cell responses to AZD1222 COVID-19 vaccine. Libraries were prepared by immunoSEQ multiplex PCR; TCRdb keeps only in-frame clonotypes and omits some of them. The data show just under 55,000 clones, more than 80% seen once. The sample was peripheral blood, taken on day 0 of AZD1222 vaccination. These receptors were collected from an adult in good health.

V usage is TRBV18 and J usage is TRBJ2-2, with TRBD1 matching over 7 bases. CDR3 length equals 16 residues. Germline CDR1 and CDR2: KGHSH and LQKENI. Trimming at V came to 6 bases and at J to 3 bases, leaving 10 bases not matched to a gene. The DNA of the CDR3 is TGTGCCAGCTCCCCCGGACAGGTCGGAGACACCGGGGAGCTGTTTTTT. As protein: CASSPGQVGDTGELFF.

This CDR3 is CASSLSPPDLRDQYF. For the CDR3, the DNA is TGTGCCAGCAGCTTAAGCCCCCCGGACTTAAGAGACCAGTACTTC. The chain combines TRBV7-9 with TRBJ2-5, with D maybe TRBD2 (5 bases). CDR1 is SEHNR, CDR2 FQNEAQ, per germline (reference sequence). V was pared by 2 bases and J by 10 bases, with 20 bases between. The CDR3 is made up of 15 amino acids.

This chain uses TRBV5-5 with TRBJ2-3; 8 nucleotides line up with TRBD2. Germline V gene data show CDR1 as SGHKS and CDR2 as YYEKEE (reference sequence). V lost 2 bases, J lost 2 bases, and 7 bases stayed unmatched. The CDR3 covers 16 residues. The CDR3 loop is CASSFGTSGTTDTQYF. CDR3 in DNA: TGTGCCAGCAGCTTCGGTACTAGCGGAACCACAGATACGCAGTATTTT.

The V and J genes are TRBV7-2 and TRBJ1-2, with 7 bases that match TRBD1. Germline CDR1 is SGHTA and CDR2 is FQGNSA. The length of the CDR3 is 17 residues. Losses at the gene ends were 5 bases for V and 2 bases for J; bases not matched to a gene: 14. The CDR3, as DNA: TGTGCCAGCAGCCTGCGACAGGGCCCGGGGCGGAACTATGGCTACACCTTC. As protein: CASSLRQGPGRNYGYTF.

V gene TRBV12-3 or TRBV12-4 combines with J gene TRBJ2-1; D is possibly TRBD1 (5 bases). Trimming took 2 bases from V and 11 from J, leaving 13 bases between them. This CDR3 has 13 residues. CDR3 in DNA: TGTGCCAGCAGTTTATGGACACGCGAGCAGCAGTTCTTC. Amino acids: CASSLWTREQQFF.

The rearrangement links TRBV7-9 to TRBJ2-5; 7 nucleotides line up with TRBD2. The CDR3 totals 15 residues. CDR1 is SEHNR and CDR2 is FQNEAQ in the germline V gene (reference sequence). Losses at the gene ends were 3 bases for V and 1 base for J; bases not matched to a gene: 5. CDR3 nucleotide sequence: TGTGCCAGCAGCTTGGATAGCGGGCTCCAAGAGACCCAGTACTTC. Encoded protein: CASSLDSGLQETQYF.

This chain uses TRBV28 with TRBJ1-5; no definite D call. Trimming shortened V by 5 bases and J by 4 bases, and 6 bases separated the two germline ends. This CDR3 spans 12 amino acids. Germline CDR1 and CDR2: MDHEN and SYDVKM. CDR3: CASSTPNQPQHF. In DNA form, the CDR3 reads TGTGCCAGCAGTACTCCAAATCAGCCCCAGCATTTT.

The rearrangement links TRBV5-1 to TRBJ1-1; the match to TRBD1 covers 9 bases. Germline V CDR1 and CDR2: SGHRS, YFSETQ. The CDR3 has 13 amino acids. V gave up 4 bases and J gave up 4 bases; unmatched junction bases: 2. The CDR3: CASSEGQGTEAFF. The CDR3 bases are TGCGCCAGCAGCGAGGGACAGGGCACTGAAGCTTTCTTT. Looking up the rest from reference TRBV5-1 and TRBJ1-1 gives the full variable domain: KAGVTQTPRYLIKTRGQQVTLSCSPISGHRSVSWYQQTPGQGLQFLFEYFSETQRNKGNFPGRFSGRQFSNSRSEMNVSTLELGDSALYLCASSEGQGTEAFFGQGTRLTVV.

CDR3: CASSTETGGNQPQHF. In DNA form, the CDR3 reads TGTGCCAGTAGTACCGAAACAGGGGGCAATCAGCCCCAGCATTTT. This chain uses TRBV19 with TRBJ1-5; 7 positions match TRBD1. Germline CDR1 and CDR2: LNHDA and SQIVND (reference sequence). The CDR3 loop spans 15 amino acids. The trim removed 4 bases at V and 2 bases at J, leaving 5 bases unmatched.

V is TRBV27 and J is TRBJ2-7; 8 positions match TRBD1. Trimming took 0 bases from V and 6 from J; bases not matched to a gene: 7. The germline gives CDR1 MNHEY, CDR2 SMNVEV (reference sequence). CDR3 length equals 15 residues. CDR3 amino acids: CASSLSPRQGPEQYF. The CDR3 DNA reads TGTGCCAGCAGTTTATCGCCCCGACAGGGGCCCGAGCAGTACTTC.

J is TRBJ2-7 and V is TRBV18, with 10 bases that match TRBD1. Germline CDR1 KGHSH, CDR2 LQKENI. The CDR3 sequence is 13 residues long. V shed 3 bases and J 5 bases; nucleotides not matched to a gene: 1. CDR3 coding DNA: TGTGCCAGCTCACCCGGGACAGGGGACGAGCAGTACTTC. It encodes CASSPGTGDEQYF.

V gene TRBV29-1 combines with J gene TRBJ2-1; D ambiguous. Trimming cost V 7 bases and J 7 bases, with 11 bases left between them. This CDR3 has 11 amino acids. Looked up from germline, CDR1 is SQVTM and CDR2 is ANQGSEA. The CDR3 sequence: CSAHQRNEQFF. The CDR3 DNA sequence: TGCAGCGCCCATCAGCGTAATGAGCAGTTCTTC.

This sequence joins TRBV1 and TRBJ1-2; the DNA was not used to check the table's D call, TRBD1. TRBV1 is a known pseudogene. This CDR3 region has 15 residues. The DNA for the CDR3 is TGCACCAGCAGCCAACCAACAGGGGTTCTCTATGGCTACACCTTC. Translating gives CTSSQPTGVLYGYTF.

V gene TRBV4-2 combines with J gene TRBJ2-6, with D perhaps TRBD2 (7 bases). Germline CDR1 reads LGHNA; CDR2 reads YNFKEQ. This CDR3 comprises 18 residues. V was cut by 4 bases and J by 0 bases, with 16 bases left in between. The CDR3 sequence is CASSRRAGQGSGANVLTF. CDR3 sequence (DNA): TGTGCCAGCAGCCGCAGAGCGGGACAAGGCTCTGGGGCCAACGTCCTGACTTTC.

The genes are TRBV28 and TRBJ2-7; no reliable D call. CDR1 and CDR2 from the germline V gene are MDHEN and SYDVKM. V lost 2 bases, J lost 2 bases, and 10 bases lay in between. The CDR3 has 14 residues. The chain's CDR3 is CASSLGIDPYEQYF. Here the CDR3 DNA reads TGTGCCAGCAGTTTAGGGATAGATCCCTACGAGCAGTACTTC.

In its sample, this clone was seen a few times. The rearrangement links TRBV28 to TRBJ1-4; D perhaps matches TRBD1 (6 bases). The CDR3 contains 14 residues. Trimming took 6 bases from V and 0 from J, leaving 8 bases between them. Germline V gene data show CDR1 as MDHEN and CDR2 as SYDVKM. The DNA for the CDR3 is TGTGCCAGCAGCCACAGGGCAACTAATGAAAAACTGTTTTTT. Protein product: CASSHRATNEKLFF. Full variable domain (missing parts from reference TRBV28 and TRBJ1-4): DVKVTQSSRYLVKRTGEKVFLECVQDMDHENMFWYRQDPGLGLRLIYFSYDVKMKEKGDIPEGYSVSREKKERFSLILESASTNQTSMYLCASSHRATNEKLFFGSGTQLSVL.

The CDR3 sequence: CASSGGTAADEQYF. CDR3 coding DNA: TGTGCCAGCAGTGGGGGGACAGCCGCCGATGAGCAGTACTTC. J is TRBJ2-7 and V is TRBV2; 7 bases are a match to TRBD1. The CDR3 has 14 residues. V lost 4 bases, J lost 7 bases, and 10 bases stayed unmatched. From germline, CDR1 is SNHLY and CDR2 FYNNEI.

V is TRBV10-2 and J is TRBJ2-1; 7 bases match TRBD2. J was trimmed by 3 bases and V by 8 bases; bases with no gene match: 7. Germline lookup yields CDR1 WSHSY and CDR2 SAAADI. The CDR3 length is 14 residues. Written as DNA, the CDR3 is TGCGCCAGCCCAGGGCTAGCGGTCTACAATGAGCAGTTCTTC. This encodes CASPGLAVYNEQFF.

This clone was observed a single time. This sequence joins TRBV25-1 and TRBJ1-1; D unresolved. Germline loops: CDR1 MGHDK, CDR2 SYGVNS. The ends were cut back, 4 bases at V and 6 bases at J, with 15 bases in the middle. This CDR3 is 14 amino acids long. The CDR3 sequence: CASSVGFSRAEAFF. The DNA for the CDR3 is TGTGCCAGCAGTGTGGGGTTCTCGCGGGCTGAAGCTTTCTTT.

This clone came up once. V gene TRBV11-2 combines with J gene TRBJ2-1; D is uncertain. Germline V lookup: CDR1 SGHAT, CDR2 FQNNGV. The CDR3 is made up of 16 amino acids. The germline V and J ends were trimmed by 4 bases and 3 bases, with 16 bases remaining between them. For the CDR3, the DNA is TGTGCCAGCAGCTCCATTCGGGTGGGCCTCTACAATGAGCAGTTCTTC. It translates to CASSSIRVGLYNEQFF.

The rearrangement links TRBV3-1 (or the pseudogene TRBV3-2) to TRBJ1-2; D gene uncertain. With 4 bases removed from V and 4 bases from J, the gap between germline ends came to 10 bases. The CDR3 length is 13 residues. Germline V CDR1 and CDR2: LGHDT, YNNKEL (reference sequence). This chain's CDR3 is CASSPLGGYGYTF. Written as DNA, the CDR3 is TGTGCCAGCAGCCCATTGGGTGGCTATGGCTACACCTTC.

CDR3 amino acids: CASSEALGPLHHQPQHF. DNA of the CDR3: TGTGCCAGCAGTGAAGCTCTAGGACCCCTGCACCATCAGCCCCAGCATTTT. This sequence joins TRBV2 and TRBJ1-5; D unclear. V lost 0 bases and J lost 5, with 17 bases in between. Germline CDR1 SNHLY, CDR2 FYNNEI. The CDR3 has 17 residues.

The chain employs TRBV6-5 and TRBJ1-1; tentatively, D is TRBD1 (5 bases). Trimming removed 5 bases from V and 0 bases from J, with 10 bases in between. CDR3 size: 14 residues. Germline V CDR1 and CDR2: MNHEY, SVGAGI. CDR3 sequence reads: CASSRRVMNTEAFF. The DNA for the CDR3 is TGTGCCAGCAGTCGCAGGGTGATGAACACTGAAGCTTTCTTT.

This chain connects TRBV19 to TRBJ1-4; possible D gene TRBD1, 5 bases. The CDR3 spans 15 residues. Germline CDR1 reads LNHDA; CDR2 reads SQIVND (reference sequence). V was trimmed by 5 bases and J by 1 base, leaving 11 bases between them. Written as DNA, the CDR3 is TGTGCCAGTAGTGTGCAGGGCGGAACTAATGAAAAACTGTTTTTT. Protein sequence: CASSVQGGTNEKLFF.

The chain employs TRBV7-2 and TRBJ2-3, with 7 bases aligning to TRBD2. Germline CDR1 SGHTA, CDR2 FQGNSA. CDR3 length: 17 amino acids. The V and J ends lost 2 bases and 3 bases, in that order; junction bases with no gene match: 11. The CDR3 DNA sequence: TGTGCCAGCAGCTTAACGTTTGCGGGAGTAGGGACAGATACGCAGTATTTT. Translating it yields CASSLTFAGVGTDTQYF.

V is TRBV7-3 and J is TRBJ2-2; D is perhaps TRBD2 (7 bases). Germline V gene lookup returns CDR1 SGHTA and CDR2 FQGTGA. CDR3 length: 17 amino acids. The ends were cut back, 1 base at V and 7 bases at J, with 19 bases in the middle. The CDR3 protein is CASSLRRGGIRGGELFF. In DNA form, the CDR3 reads TGTGCCAGCAGCTTAAGGCGCGGGGGCATAAGGGGCGGGGAGCTGTTTTTT.